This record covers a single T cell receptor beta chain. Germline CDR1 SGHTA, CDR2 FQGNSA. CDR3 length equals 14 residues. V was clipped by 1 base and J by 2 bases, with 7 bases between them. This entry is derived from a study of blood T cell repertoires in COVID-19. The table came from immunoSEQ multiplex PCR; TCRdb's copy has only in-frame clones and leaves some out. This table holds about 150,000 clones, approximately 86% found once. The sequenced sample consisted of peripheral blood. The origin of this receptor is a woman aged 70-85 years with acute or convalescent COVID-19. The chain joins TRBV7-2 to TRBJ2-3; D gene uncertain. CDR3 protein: CASSLGRDTDTQYF. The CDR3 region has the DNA TGTGCCAGCAGCTTAGGTAGAGACACAGATACGCAGTATTTT.